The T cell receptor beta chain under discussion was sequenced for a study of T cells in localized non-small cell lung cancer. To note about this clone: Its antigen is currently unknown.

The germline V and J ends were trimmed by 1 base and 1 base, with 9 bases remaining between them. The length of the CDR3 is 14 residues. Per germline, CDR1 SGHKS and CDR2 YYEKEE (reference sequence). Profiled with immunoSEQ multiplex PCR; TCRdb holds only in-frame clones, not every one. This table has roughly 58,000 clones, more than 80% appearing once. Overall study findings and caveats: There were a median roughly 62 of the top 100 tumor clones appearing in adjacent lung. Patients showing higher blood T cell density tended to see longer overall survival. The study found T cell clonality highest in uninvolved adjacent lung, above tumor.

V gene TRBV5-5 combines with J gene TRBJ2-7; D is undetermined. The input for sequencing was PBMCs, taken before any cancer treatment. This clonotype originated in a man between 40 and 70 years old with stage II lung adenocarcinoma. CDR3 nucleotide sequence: TGTGCCAGCAGCTTGAGACGGGTATCCTACGAGCAGTACTTC. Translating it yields CASSLRRVSYEQYF.